A single sample is the source of the 18 T cell receptor beta chains below, sequenced in a study of blood T cell repertoires in COVID-19. Clones were read by immunoSEQ multiplex PCR, and TCRdb kept only the in-frame ones, dropping some. The sample carries about 250,000 clones, 80% to 85% recorded once. Source material: PBMCs or T cells enriched from blood (not recorded which). The receptors shown here come from a man aged 50 to 59 who had recovered from COVID-19.

This clone was counted between two and nine times. CDR3 DNA: TGTGCCATCAGAAAGCTAGCGGGAGGTAGCACAGATACGCAGTATTTT. Amino acids: CAIRKLAGGSTDTQYF. The rearrangement joins TRBV10-3 to TRBJ2-3, with 11 bases that match TRBD2. There are 16 residues in the CDR3. Germline V gives CDR1 ENHRY, CDR2 SYGVKD. After removal of 6 bases from V and 0 bases from J, the junction contained 5 bases not matched to a gene.

This rearrangement joins TRBV19 to TRBJ1-3, with a possible D match to TRBD1 (6 bases). Germline V lookup: CDR1 LNHDA, CDR2 SQIVND (reference sequence). V shed 7 bases and J shed 0 bases, with 16 bases lying between them. The CDR3 is 16 amino acids. The chain's CDR3 is CASTLPGAGSGNTIYF. DNA for the CDR3: TGTGCCAGTACCCTCCCAGGGGCCGGCTCTGGAAACACCATATATTTT.

This clone was counted once. The chain joins TRBV25-1 to TRBJ2-3; the match to TRBD2 covers 7 bases. Germline CDR1 and CDR2: MGHDK and SYGVNS. V was pared by 6 bases and J by 3 bases, with 6 bases of the junction left unmatched. The CDR3 covers 14 residues. This chain's CDR3 is CASREAGVTDTQYF. Here the CDR3 DNA reads TGTGCCAGCAGGGAGGCGGGAGTAACAGATACGCAGTATTTT.

The chain uses TRBV6-5 and TRBJ2-5; D is perhaps TRBD2 (7 bases). Germline values: CDR1 MNHEY, CDR2 SVGAGI. This CDR3 has 13 amino acids. Trimming removed 4 bases from V and 8 bases from J, with 14 bases in between. For the CDR3, the DNA is TGTGCCAGCAGTTCCTCCGGGGGGACAACCCAGTACTTC. As protein: CASSSSGGTTQYF.

The rearrangement joins TRBV3-1 (or the pseudogene TRBV3-2) to TRBJ2-5; tentatively, D is TRBD1 (6 bases). This CDR3 comprises 14 residues. CDR1 and CDR2 from the germline V gene are LGHDT and YNNKEL (reference sequence). V dropped 7 bases and J dropped 2 bases, with 14 bases sitting between them. The CDR3 is CASTRKGGQETQYF. The CDR3 DNA reads as TGTGCCAGCACTCGAAAAGGGGGACAAGAGACCCAGTACTTC.

The rearrangement joins TRBV19 to TRBJ1-1; 11 bases are a match to TRBD1. CDR1 and CDR2 from the germline V gene are LNHDA and SQIVND (reference sequence). Trimming at V came to 1 base and at J to 3 bases, leaving 4 bases not matched to a gene. This CDR3 has 16 residues. The CDR3 nucleotides read TGTGCCAGTAGTATAGGGACAGGGGGCATGGACACTGAAGCTTTCTTT. Protein sequence: CASSIGTGGMDTEAFF. Looking up the rest from reference TRBV19 and TRBJ1-1 gives the full variable domain: DGGITQSPKYLFRKEGQNVTLSCEQNLNHDAMYWYRQDPGQGLRLIYYSQIVNDFQKGDIAEGYSVSREKKESFPLTVTSAQKNPTAFYLCASSIGTGGMDTEAFFGQGTRLTVV.

This sequence joins TRBV5-1 and TRBJ2-2, with a weak D call TRBD2 (6 bases). With 4 bases removed from V and 2 bases from J, the gap between germline ends came to 15 bases. Germline CDR1 SGHRS, CDR2 YFSETQ. The CDR3 has 16 residues. CDR3 sequence reads: CASSPYSGANTGELFF. The CDR3 DNA sequence: TGCGCCAGCAGCCCCTATAGCGGAGCTAACACCGGGGAGCTGTTTTTT. The variable domain in full, with the rest retrieved from reference TRBV5-1 and TRBJ2-2, is KAGVTQTPRYLIKTRGQQVTLSCSPISGHRSVSWYQQTPGQGLQFLFEYFSETQRNKGNFPGRFSGRQFSNSRSEMNVSTLELGDSALYLCASSPYSGANTGELFFGEGSRLTVL.

The table lists this clone with a few counts. The chain employs TRBV19 and TRBJ1-1; D gene unclear. Germline V gene data show CDR1 as LNHDA and CDR2 as SQIVND (reference sequence). The CDR3 sequence is 14 residues long. The V and J ends lost 3 bases and 2 bases respectively, with 10 bases between them. The CDR3 nucleotides are TGTGCCAGTAGTATGAGTACGCGTAACACTGAAGCTTTCTTT. Its translation: CASSMSTRNTEAFF. Using reference TRBV19 and TRBJ1-1 for the parts outside the CDR3, the full variable domain is DGGITQSPKYLFRKEGQNVTLSCEQNLNHDAMYWYRQDPGQGLRLIYYSQIVNDFQKGDIAEGYSVSREKKESFPLTVTSAQKNPTAFYLCASSMSTRNTEAFFGQGTRLTVV.

The CDR3 nucleotides are TGTGCCACCAGTGGAACAGGGGGAAATGGCAATCAGCCCCAGCATTTT. Protein sequence: CATSGTGGNGNQPQHF. The chain recombines TRBV24-1 with TRBJ1-5; 8 positions match TRBD1. The germline CDR1 and CDR2 sequences are KGHDR and SFDVKD. J lost 2 bases, V lost 5 bases, and 7 bases had no gene match. CDR3 size: 16 residues.

This sequence joins TRBV29-1 and TRBJ2-1; D call uncertain. CDR3 length: 14 residues. V lost 0 bases, J lost 0 bases, and 6 bases lay in between. CDR1 is SQVTM, CDR2 ANQGSEA, per germline. The chain's CDR3 is CSVEDRSSYNEQFF. The CDR3 DNA follows: TGCAGCGTTGAAGATAGGAGCTCCTACAATGAGCAGTTCTTC.

The chain combines TRBV6-5 with TRBJ2-5; 7 bases fit TRBD2. The germline CDR1 and CDR2 sequences are MNHEY and SVGAGI. The CDR3 is made up of 15 amino acids. Trimming removed 8 bases from V and 5 bases from J; junction bases left unmatched: 14. CDR3 sequence (DNA): TGTGCCAGCTGGGAGCGGGGTCGGAATTGGGAGACCCAGTACTTC. Translated: CASWERGRNWETQYF.

The rearrangement joins TRBV27 to TRBJ2-1; D may be TRBD1 (7 bases). This CDR3 comprises 15 residues. Germline lookup yields CDR1 MNHEY and CDR2 SMNVEV (reference sequence). V was cut by 0 bases and J by 7 bases, with 13 bases left in between. The CDR3 region has the DNA TGTGCCAGCAGTTTATCAAGGCAGGGGGGTAATGAGCAGTTCTTC. This gives the protein CASSLSRQGGNEQFF.

The V and J genes are TRBV21-1 and TRBJ2-2; TRBD2 reflects the table's D call only, with no check against the DNA. TRBV21-1 is designated a pseudogene. The CDR3 extends over 15 amino acids. The CDR3 DNA is TGTGCCAGCAGCACGTCCGGGACGAACACCGGGGAGCTGTTTTTT. Translated: CASSTSGTNTGELFF.

The chain uses TRBV5-4 and TRBJ2-3; 11 nucleotides align to TRBD2. This CDR3 has 18 residues. In germline, CDR1 is SGHNT, CDR2 YYREEE (reference sequence). With V trimmed by 6 bases and J by 2 bases, 14 bases remained unmatched. This CDR3 is CASNPRTSGGGPTDTQYF. CDR3 sequence (DNA): TGTGCCAGCAACCCCCGAACTAGCGGGGGCGGCCCCACAGATACGCAGTATTTT. The whole variable domain, filled in from reference TRBV5-4 and TRBJ2-3, reads ETGVTQSPTHLIKTRGQQVTLRCSSQSGHNTVSWYQQALGQGPQFIFQYYREEENGRGNFPPRFSGLQFPNYSSELNVNALELDDSALYLCASNPRTSGGGPTDTQYFGPGTRLTVL.

This clone is a singleton in its sample. The rearrangement uses TRBV19 and TRBJ2-4, with 8 bases aligning to TRBD1. Germline V gives CDR1 LNHDA, CDR2 SQIVND (reference sequence). This CDR3 comprises 17 residues. Losses at the gene ends were 5 bases for V and 6 bases for J; bases not matched to a gene: 15. CDR3 sequence (DNA): TGTGCCAGTAGTTCCCGGGCGGACAGGGTCCCCCCAAACATTCAGTACTTC. Translating gives CASSSRADRVPPNIQYF.

V gene TRBV7-2 combines with J gene TRBJ1-2; D ambiguous. V lost 1 base, J lost 8 bases, and 8 bases lay in between. Germline V CDR1 and CDR2: SGHTA, FQGNSA. This CDR3 has 12 residues. CDR3: CASSLVGGGYTF. Written as DNA, the CDR3 is TGTGCCAGCAGCTTAGTCGGCGGAGGCTACACCTTC.

Only a few counts were recorded for this clone. The gene calls are TRBV19 and TRBJ1-2; 8 bases are shared with TRBD1. Per germline, CDR1 LNHDA and CDR2 SQIVND (reference sequence). The CDR3 length is 15 residues. V was pared by 8 bases and J by 4 bases, with 12 bases of the junction left unmatched. CDR3 sequence: CASRDPRGRGYGYTF. In DNA, the CDR3 is TGTGCCAGTCGGGACCCCAGGGGGCGCGGCTATGGCTACACCTTC.

The chain has TRBV6-2 or TRBV6-3 and TRBJ2-1; no firm D call. The CDR3 contains 16 residues. The germline V gene has CDR1 MNHEY and CDR2 SVGEGT. V was cut by 3 bases and J by 2 bases, with 14 bases left in between. CDR3 in DNA: TGTGCCAGCAGTTATCAATTGTACGGTACCTACAATGAGCAGTTCTTC. Its protein product is CASSYQLYGTYNEQFF.